This T cell receptor beta chain is from a study of blood T cell repertoires in COVID-19. As for the study in general: Collection of acute and convalescent COVID-19 samples took place in the United States, Italy and Spain. In each case, the material was cDNA or gDNA derived from T cells, B-cell-depleted T cells, or PBMCs.

Per the original data handling: Scientists estimated how many nucleated cells there were by amplifying reference gene primers. The data were produced by immunoSEQ multiplex PCR, yet TCRdb's version contains in-frame clones alone and is incomplete. The V and J calls and clone size were taken over from that table, and D and trimming were inferred from the DNA. Of 150,000 to 200,000 clones listed, approximately 83% are singletons. Germline CDR1 and CDR2: LGHDT and YNNKEL (reference sequence). The CDR3 totals 18 residues. The V gene end was trimmed by 4 bases and the J gene end by 2 bases; junction bases not matched to a gene: 9.

The sequencing input was peripheral blood. The sequence was collected from a human donor with active or convalescent COVID-19. The donor label of this sample is uncertain. The chain is built from TRBV3-1 (or the pseudogene TRBV3-2) and TRBJ2-7; TRBD2 agrees at 15 bases. As DNA, the CDR3 is TGTGCCAGCAGCCCTCGGATTGGGACTAGCGGGGGGACCTACGAGCAGTACTTC. Translation gives CASSPRIGTSGGTYEQYF.